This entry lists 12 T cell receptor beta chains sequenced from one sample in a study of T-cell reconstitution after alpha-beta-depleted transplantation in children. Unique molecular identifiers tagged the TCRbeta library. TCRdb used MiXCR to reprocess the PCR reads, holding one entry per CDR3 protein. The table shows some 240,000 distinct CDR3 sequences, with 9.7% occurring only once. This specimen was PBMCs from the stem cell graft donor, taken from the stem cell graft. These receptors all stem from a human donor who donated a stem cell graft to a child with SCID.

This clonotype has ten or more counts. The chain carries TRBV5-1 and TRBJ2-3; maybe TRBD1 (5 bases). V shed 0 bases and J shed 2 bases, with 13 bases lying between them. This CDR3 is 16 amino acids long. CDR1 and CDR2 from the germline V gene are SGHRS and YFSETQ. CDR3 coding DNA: TGCGCCAGCAGCTTGGGCAGGGATCACATCACAGATACGCAGTATTTT. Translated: CASSLGRDHITDTQYF.

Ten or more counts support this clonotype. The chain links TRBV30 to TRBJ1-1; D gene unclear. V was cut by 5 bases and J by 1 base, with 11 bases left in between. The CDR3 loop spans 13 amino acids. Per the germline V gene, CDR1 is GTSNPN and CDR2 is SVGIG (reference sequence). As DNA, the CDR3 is TGTGCCTGGGGTCTTAAGGGGAACACTGAAGCTTTCTTT. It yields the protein CAWGLKGNTEAFF.

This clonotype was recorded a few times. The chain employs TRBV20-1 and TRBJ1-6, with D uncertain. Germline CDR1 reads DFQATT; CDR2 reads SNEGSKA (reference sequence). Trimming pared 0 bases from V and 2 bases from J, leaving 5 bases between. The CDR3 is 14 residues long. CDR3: CSARETTYNSPLHF. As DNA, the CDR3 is TGCAGTGCTAGAGAAACGACCTATAATTCACCCCTCCACTTT.

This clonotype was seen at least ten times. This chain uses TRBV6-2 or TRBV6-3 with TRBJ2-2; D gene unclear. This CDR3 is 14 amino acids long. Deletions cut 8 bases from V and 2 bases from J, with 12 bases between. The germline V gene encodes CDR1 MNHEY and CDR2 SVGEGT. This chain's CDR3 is CASRSRRNTGELFF. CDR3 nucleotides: TGTGCCAGCCGGAGCAGGCGCAACACCGGGGAGCTGTTTTTT.

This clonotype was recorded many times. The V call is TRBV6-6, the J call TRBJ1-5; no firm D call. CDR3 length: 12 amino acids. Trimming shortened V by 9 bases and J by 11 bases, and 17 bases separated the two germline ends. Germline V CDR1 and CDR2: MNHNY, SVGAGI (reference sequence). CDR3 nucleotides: TGTGCCAGTGCCCATGGGAAGGAAACCCAGCATTTT. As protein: CASAHGKETQHF.

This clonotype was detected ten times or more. CDR3 protein: CASSLGAGQSYNEQFF. CDR3 DNA sequence: TGCGCCAGCAGCTTGGGGGCGGGACAAAGCTACAATGAGCAGTTCTTC. The chain joins TRBV5-1 to TRBJ2-1; D is possibly TRBD1 or TRBD2 (6 bases each). Germline-derived CDR1 and CDR2 are SGHRS and YFSETQ. V was trimmed by 0 bases and J by 3 bases, leaving 13 bases between them. The length of the CDR3 is 16 residues.

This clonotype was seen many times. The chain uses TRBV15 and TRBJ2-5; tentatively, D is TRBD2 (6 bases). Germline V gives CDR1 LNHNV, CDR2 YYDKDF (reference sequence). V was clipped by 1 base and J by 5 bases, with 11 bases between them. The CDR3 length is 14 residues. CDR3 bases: TGTGCCACCAGCAGAGGGGGGGATTGGGAGACCCAGTACTTC. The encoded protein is CATSRGGDWETQYF.

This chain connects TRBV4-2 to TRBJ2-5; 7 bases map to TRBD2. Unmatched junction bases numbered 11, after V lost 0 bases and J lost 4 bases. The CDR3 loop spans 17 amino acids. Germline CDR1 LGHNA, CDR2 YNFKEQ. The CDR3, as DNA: TGTGCCAGCAGCCAAGAATTCGGACTAGAGTGGCGAGAGACCCAGTACTTC. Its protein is CASSQEFGLEWRETQYF.

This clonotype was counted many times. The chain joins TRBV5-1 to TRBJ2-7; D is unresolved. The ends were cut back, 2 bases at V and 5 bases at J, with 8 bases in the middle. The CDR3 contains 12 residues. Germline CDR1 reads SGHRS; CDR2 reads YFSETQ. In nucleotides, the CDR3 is TGCGCCAGCAGCTTTTCCGCCGACGAGCAGTACTTC. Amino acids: CASSFSADEQYF.

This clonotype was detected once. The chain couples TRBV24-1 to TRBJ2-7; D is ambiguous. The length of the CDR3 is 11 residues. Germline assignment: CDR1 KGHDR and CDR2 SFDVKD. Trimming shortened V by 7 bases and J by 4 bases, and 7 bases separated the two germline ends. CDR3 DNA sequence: TGTGCCACCAGGATGCTTTACGAGCAGTACTTC. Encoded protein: CATRMLYEQYF.

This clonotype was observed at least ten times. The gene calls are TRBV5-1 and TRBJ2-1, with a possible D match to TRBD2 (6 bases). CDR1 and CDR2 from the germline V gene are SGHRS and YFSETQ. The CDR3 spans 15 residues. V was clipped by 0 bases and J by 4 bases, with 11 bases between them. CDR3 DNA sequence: TGCGCCAGCAGCTTGGAGTCTAGCGAGTACAATGAGCAGTTCTTC. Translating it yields CASSLESSEYNEQFF.

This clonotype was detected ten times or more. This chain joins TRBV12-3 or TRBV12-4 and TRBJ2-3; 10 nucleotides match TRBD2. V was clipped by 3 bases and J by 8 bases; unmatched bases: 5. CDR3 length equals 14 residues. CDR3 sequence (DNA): TGTGCCAGCAGTTTCGGAGCGGGGGGGGGTACGCAGTATTTT. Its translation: CASSFGAGGGTQYF.